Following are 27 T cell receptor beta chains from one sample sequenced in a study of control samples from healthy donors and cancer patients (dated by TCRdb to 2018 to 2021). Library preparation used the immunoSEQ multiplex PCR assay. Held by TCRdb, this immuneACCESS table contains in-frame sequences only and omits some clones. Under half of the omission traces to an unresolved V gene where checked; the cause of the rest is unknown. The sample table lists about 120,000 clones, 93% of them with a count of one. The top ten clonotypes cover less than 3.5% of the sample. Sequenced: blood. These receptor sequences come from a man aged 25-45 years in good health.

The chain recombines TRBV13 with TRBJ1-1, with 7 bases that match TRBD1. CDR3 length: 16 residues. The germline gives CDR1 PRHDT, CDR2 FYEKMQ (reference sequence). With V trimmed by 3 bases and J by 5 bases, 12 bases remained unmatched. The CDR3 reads CASSFGGDRADTEAFF. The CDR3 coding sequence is TGTGCCAGCAGCTTTGGGGGAGACAGGGCGGATACTGAAGCTTTCTTT.

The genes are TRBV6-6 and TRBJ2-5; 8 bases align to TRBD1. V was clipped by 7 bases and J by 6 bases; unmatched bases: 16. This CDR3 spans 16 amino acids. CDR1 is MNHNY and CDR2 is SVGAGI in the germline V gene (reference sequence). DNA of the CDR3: TGTGCCAGCACCGAAATCTGGGACAGGTCGGGGAAGACCCAGTACTTC. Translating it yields CASTEIWDRSGKTQYF.

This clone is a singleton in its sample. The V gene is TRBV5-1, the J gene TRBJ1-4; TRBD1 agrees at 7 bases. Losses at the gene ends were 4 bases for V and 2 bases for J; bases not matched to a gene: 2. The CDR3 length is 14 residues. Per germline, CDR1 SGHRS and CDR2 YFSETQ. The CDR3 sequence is CASSRDSTNEKLFF. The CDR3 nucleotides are TGCGCCAGCAGCCGGGACAGTACTAATGAAAAACTGTTTTTT.

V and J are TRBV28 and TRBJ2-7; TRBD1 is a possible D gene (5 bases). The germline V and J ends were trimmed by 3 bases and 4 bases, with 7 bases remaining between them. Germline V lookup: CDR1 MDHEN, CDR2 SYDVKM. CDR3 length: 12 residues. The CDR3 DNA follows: TGTGCCAGCAGTTTGGACAAATACGAGCAGTACTTC. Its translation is CASSLDKYEQYF.

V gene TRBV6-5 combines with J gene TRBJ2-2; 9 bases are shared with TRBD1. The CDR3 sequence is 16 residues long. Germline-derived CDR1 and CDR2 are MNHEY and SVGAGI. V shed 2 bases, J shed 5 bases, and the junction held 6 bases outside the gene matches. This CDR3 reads CASSYTGTGKTGELFF. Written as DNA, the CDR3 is TGTGCCAGCAGTTACACCGGGACAGGGAAGACCGGGGAGCTGTTTTTT.

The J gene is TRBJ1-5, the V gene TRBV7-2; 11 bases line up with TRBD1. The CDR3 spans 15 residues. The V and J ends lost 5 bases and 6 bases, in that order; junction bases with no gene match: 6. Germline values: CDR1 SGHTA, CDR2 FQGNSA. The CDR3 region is CASSPGTGGIQPQHF. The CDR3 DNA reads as TGTGCCAGCAGCCCCGGGACAGGGGGTATTCAGCCCCAGCATTTT. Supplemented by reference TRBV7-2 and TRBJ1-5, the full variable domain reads GAGVSQSPSNKVTEKGKDVELRCDPISGHTALYWYRQSLGQGLEFLIYFQGNSAPDKSGLPSDRFSAERTGGSVSTLTIQRTQQEDSAVYLCASSPGTGGIQPQHFGDGTRLSIL.

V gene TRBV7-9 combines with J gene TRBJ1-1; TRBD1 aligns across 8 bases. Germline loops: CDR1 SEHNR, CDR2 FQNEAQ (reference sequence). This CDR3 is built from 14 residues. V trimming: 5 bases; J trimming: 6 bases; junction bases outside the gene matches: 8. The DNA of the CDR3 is TGTGCCAGCAGCGATGGACAGGGAAAGGCTGAAGCTTTCTTT. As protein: CASSDGQGKAEAFF.

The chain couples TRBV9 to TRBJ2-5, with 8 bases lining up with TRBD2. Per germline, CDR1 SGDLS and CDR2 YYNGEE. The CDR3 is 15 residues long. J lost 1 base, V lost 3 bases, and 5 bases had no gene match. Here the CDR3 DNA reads TGTGCCAGCAGCGCCCTTAGCGGGGCCCAAGAGACCCAGTACTTC. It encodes CASSALSGAQETQYF.

The CDR3 DNA sequence: TGTGCCAGCAGTTTAAGGGGGGGGTCAAAACTGTTTTTT. Amino acids: CASSLRGGSKLFF. The chain is built from TRBV27 and TRBJ1-4, with D possibly matching TRBD1 (6 bases). This CDR3 is built from 13 residues. With 2 bases removed from V and 10 bases from J, the gap between germline ends came to 11 bases. In germline, CDR1 is MNHEY, CDR2 SMNVEV (reference sequence).

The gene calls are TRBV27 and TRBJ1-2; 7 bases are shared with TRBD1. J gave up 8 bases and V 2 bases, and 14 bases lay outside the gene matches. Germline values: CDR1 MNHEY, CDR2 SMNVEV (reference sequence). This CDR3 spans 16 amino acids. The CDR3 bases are TGTGCCAGCAGTTTAACAAGGGCAGGGGGTAGTCAGGGCTACACCTTC. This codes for CASSLTRAGGSQGYTF.

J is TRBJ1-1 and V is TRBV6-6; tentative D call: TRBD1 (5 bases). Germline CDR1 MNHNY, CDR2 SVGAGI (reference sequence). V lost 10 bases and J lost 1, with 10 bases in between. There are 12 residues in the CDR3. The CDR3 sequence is CAIRESNTEAFF. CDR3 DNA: TGTGCCATCAGGGAATCGAACACTGAAGCTTTCTTT.

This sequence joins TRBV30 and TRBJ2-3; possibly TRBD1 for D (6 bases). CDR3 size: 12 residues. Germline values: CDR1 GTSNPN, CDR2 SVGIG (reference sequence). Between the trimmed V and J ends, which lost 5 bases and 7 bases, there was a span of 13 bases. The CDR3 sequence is CAWAPRGHTQYF. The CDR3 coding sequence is TGTGCCTGGGCCCCCAGGGGCCATACGCAGTATTTT.

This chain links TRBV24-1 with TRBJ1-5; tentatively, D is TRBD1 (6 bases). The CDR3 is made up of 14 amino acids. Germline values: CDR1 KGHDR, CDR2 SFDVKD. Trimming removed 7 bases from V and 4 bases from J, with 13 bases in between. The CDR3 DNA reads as TGTGCCACCAGCAGGACAGATTTTAATCAGCCCCAGCATTTT. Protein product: CATSRTDFNQPQHF.

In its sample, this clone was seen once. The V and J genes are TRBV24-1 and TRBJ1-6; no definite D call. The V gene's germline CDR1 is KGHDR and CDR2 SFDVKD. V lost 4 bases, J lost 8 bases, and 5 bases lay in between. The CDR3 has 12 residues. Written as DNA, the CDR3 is TGTGCCACCAGTGACGGCGATTCACCCCTCCACTTT. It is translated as CATSDGDSPLHF.

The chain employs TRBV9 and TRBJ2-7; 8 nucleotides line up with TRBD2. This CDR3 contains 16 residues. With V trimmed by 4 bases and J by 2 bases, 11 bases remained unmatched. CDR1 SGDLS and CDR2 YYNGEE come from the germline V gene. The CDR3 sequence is CASSHPIRGGAYEQYF. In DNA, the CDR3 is TGTGCCAGCAGCCATCCGATACGGGGGGGAGCCTACGAGCAGTACTTC.

The CDR3 is CASSGTLGKATNEKLFF. CDR3 coding DNA: TGTGCCAGCAGTGGTACCTTGGGGAAGGCAACTAATGAAAAACTGTTTTTT. This chain uses TRBV25-1 with TRBJ1-4; D is unclear. CDR3 length: 17 residues. Germline lookup yields CDR1 MGHDK and CDR2 SYGVNS. Trimming pared 4 bases from V and 0 bases from J, leaving 15 bases between.

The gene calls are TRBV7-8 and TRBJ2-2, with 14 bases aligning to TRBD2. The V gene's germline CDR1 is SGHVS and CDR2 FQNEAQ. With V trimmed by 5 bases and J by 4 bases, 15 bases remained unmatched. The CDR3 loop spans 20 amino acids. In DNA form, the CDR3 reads TGTGCCAGCAGCCCAGGACTAGCGGGGGGATCCTATGAAACCACCGGGGAGCTGTTTTTT. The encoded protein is CASSPGLAGGSYETTGELFF.

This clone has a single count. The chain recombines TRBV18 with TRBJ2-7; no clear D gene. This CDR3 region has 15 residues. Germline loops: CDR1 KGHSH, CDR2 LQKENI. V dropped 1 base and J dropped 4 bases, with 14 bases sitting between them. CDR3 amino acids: CASSPQNGRGYEQYV. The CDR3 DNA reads TGTGCCAGCTCACCACAAAACGGACGAGGTTACGAGCAGTACGTC.

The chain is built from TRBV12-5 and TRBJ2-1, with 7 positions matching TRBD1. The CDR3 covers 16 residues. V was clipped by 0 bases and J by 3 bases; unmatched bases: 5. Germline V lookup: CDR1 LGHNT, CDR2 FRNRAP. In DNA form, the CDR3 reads TGTGCTAGTGGTTTGGTACTGGGACAGCACTACAATGAGCAGTTCTTC. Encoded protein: CASGLVLGQHYNEQFF.

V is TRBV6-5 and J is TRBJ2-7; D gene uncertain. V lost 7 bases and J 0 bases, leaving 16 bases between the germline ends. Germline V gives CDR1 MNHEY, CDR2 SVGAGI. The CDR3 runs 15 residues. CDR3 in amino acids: CASIPLDGASYEQYF. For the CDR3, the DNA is TGTGCCAGCATCCCCCTGGACGGAGCCTCCTACGAGCAGTACTTC.

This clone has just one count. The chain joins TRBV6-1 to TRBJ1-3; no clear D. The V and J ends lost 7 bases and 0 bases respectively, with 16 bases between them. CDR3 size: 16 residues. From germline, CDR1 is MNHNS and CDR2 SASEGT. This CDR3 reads CASTEPNWSSGNTIYF. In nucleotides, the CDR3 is TGTGCCAGCACTGAGCCCAACTGGAGCTCTGGAAACACCATATATTTT.

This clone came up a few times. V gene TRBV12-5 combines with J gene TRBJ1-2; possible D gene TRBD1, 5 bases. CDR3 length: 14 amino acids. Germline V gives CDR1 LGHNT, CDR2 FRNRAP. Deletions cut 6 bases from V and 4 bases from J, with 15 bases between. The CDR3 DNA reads TGTGCTAGTGGCCAGGGTATAGAGGCCTATGGCTACACCTTC. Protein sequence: CASGQGIEAYGYTF.

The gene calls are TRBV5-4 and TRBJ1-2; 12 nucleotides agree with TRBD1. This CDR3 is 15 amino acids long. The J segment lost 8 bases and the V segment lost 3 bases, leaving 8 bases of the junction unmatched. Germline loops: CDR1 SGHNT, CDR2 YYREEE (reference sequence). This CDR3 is CASSWGQGALVGYTF. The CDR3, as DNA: TGTGCCAGCAGCTGGGGACAGGGGGCTCTGGTGGGCTACACCTTC.

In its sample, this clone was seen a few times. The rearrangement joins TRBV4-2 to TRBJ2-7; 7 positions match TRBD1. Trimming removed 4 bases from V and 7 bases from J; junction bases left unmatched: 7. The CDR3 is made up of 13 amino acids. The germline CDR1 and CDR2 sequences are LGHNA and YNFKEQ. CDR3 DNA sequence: TGTGCCAGCAGCCGGGACAGAGTAAGGGAGCAGTACTTC. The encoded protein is CASSRDRVREQYF.

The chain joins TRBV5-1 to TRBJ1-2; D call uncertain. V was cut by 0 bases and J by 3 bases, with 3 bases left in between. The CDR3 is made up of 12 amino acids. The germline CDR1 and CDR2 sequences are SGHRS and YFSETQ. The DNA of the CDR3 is TGCGCCAGCAGCTTGGACTACTATGGCTACACCTTC. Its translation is CASSLDYYGYTF. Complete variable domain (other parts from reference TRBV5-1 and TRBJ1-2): KAGVTQTPRYLIKTRGQQVTLSCSPISGHRSVSWYQQTPGQGLQFLFEYFSETQRNKGNFPGRFSGRQFSNSRSEMNVSTLELGDSALYLCASSLDYYGYTFGSGTRLTVV.

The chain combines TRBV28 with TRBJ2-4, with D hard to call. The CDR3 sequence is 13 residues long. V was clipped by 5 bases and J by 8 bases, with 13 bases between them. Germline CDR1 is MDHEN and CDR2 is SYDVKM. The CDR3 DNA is TGTGCCAGCAGTCAGACCTTTCGGGACATTCAGTACTTC. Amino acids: CASSQTFRDIQYF. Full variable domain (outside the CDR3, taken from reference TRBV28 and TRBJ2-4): DVKVTQSSRYLVKRTGEKVFLECVQDMDHENMFWYRQDPGLGLRLIYFSYDVKMKEKGDIPEGYSVSREKKERFSLILESASTNQTSMYLCASSQTFRDIQYFGAGTRLSVL.

For the CDR3, the DNA is TGTGCCAGCAGCCCTATTCAGCGGGGCCCAGATACGCAGTATTTT. Its protein is CASSPIQRGPDTQYF. The chain combines TRBV7-7 with TRBJ2-3; 7 nucleotides agree with TRBD2. The CDR3 length is 15 residues. With V trimmed by 5 bases and J by 4 bases, 9 bases remained unmatched. Germline lookup yields CDR1 SSHAT and CDR2 FNYEAQ (reference sequence).